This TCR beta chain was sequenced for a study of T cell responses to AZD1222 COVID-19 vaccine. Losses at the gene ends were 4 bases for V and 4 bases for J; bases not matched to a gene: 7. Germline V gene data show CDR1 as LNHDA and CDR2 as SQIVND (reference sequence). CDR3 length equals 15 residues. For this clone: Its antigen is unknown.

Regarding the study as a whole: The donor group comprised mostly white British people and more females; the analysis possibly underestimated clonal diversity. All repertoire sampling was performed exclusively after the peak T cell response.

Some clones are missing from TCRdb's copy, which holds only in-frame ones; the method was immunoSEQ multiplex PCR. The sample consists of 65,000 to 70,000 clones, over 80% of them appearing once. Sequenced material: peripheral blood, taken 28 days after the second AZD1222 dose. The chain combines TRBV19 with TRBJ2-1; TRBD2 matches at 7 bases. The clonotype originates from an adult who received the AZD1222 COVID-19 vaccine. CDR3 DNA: TGTGCCAGTAGTAAGACGGGAGGCCGATACAATGAGCAGTTCTTC. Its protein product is CASSKTGGRYNEQFF.